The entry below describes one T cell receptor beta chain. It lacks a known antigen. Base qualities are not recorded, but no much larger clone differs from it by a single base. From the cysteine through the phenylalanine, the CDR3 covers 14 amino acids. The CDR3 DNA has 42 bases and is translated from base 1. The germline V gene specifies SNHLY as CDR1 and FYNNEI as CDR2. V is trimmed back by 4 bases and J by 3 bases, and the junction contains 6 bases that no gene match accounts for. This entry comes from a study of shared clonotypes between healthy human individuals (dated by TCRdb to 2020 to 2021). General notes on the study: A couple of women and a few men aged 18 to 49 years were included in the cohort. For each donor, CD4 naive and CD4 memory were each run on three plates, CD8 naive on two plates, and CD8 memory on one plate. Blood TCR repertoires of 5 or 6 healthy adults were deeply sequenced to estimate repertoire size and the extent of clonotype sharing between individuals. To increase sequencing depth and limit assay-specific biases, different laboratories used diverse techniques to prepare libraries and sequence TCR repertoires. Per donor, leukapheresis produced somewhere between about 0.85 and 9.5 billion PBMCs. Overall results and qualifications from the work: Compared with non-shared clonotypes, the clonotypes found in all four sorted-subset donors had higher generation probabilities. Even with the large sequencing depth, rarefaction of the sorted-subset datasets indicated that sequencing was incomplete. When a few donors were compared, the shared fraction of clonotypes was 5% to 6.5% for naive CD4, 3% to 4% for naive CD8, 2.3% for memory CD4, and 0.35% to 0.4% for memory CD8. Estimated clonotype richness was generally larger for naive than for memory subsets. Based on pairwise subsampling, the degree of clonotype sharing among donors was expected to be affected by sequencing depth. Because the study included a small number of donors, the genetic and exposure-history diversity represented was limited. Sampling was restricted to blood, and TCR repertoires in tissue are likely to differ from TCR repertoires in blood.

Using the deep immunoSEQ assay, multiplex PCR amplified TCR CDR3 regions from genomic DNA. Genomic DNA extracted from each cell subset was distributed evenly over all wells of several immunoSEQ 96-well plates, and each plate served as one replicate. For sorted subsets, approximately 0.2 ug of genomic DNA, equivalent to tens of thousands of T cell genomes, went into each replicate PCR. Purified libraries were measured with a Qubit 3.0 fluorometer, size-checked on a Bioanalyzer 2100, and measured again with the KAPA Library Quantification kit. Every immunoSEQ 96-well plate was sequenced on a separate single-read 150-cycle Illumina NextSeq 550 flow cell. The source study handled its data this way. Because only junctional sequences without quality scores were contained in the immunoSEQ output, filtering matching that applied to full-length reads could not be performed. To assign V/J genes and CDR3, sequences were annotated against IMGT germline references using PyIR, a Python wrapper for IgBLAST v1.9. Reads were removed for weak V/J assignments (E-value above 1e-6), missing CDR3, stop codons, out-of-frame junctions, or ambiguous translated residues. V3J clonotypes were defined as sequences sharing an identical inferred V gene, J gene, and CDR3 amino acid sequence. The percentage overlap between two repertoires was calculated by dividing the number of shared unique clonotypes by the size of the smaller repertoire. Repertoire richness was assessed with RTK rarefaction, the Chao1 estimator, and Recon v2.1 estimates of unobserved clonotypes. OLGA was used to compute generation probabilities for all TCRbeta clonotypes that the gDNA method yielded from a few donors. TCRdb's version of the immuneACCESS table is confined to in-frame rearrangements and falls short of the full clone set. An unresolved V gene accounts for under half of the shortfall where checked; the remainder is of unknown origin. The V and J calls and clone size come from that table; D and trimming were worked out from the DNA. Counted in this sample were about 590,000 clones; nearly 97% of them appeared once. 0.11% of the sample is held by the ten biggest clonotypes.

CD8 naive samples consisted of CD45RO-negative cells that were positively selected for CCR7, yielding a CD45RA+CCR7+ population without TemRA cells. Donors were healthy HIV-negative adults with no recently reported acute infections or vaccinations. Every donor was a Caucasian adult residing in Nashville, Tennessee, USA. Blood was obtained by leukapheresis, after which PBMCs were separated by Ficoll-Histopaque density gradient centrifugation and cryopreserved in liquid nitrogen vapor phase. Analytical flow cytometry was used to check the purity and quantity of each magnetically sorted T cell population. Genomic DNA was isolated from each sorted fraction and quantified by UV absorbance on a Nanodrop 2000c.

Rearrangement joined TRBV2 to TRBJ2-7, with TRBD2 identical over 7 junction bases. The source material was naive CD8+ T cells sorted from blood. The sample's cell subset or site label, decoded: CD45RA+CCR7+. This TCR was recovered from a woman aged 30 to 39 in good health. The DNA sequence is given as TGTGCCAGCAGTGGGGGAGGGTCCGGCTACGAGCAGTACTTC. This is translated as CASSGGGSGYEQYF.